Following are 29 T cell receptor beta chains from one sample sequenced in a study of cytomegalovirus exposure and HLA in healthy donors. PCR involved 60 Vbeta and 13 Jbeta primers. The assay was immunoSEQ multiplex PCR, and TCRdb's table has in-frame clones only and misses some. The data hold fewer than 250,000 clones, with over 75% observed a single time. Sequences were obtained from PBMCs. The receptors shown here come from a man aged 18 to 29 in good health and CMV-seronegative.

This clone was seen more than once but under ten times. The gene calls are TRBV5-1 and TRBJ2-2; a possible D gene is TRBD2 (6 bases). Between the trimmed V and J ends, which lost 0 bases and 4 bases, there was a span of 19 bases. This CDR3 is built from 18 residues. Per germline, CDR1 SGHRS and CDR2 YFSETQ. The CDR3 sequence: CASSLAWRRGRGTGELFF. The CDR3 region has the DNA TGCGCCAGCAGCTTGGCATGGAGGCGGGGCCGGGGCACCGGGGAGCTGTTTTTT.

CDR3 bases: TGTGCCAGCAGTTTATCCGGGGGGGAATGGGAAAAACTGTTTTTT. Its protein product is CASSLSGGEWEKLFF. The chain links TRBV28 to TRBJ1-4; perhaps TRBD1 as D (5 bases). Germline V lookup: CDR1 MDHEN, CDR2 SYDVKM. This CDR3 region has 15 residues. V lost 1 base, J lost 8 bases, and 14 bases lay in between.

This clone was seen only once. The V gene is TRBV27, the J gene TRBJ2-1; D gene uncertain. Deletions cut 4 bases from V and 0 bases from J, with 13 bases between. Germline loops: CDR1 MNHEY, CDR2 SMNVEV (reference sequence). The CDR3 is made up of 16 amino acids. CDR3 sequence: CASSSLGSYSYNEQFF. In DNA, the CDR3 is TGTGCCAGCAGTTCGCTAGGCAGCTACTCCTACAATGAGCAGTTCTTC.

The chain recombines TRBV4-3 with TRBJ1-5; TRBD1 agrees at 8 bases. Germline CDR1 and CDR2: LGHNA and YSLEER. This CDR3 spans 16 amino acids. J lost 4 bases, V lost 1 base, and 6 bases had no gene match. CDR3 in amino acids: CASSQVWGDRNQPQHF. In DNA, the CDR3 is TGCGCCAGCAGCCAAGTGTGGGGGGACAGGAATCAGCCCCAGCATTTT.

The table lists this clone with a few counts. The chain employs TRBV6-5 and TRBJ1-4; D remains unclear. The CDR3 runs 15 residues. Trimming removed 6 bases at V and 10 bases at J, with 21 bases between. Germline V gene lookup returns CDR1 MNHEY and CDR2 SVGAGI. CDR3 coding DNA: TGTGCCAGCAGGCCCCAGGCCGCAGGAGGAGGAAAACTGTTTTTT. It specifies CASRPQAAGGGKLFF.

V and J are TRBV6-6 and TRBJ1-2; TRBD1 is a possible D gene (6 bases). Trimming took off 4 bases at V and 8 bases at J, with 20 bases between the two ends. Germline V gene data show CDR1 as MNHNY and CDR2 as SVGAGI (reference sequence). The CDR3 extends over 15 amino acids. This CDR3 is CASSSTGMREGGYTF. The CDR3 DNA reads as TGTGCCAGCAGTTCTACAGGGATGCGAGAGGGGGGCTACACCTTC.

V is TRBV5-6 and J is TRBJ1-2; 9 bases are a match to TRBD1. Germline trimming cut 4 bases from V and 7 bases from J; bases unmatched to any gene: 8. From germline, CDR1 is SGHDT and CDR2 YYEEEE. CDR3 size: 14 residues. The CDR3 sequence is CASSMAGTGIGYTF. CDR3 DNA: TGTGCCAGCAGCATGGCCGGGACAGGGATTGGCTACACCTTC.

The chain uses TRBV11-2 and TRBJ2-1; the D gene is possibly TRBD2 (6 bases). Trimming cost V 2 bases and J 5 bases, with 10 bases left between them. This CDR3 region has 14 residues. CDR1 and CDR2 from the germline V gene are SGHAT and FQNNGV. CDR3 DNA: TGTGCCAGCAGCTTAAGCAGGGAGGACAATGAGCAGTTCTTC. This gives the protein CASSLSREDNEQFF. Supplemented by reference TRBV11-2 and TRBJ2-1, the full variable domain reads EAGVAQSPRYKIIEKRQSVAFWCNPISGHATLYWYQQILGQGPKLLIQFQNNGVVDDSQLPKDRFSAERLKGVDSTLKIQPAKLEDSAVYLCASSLSREDNEQFFGPGTRLTVL.

The V call is TRBV7-9, the J call TRBJ1-6; D gene ambiguous. The CDR3 runs to 17 residues. The germline CDR1 and CDR2 sequences are SEHNR and FQNEAQ (reference sequence). V was clipped by 1 base and J by 2 bases, with 12 bases between them. The CDR3 nucleotides read TGTGCCAGCAGCTTAGGGACTGACTACCCCTATAATTCACCCCTCCACTTT. Translation gives CASSLGTDYPYNSPLHF.

Notes on this clone: Other DNA sequences in this specimen translate into the identical CDR3. The chain has TRBV25-1 and TRBJ2-7; a possible D gene is TRBD2 (5 bases). V gave up 5 bases and J gave up 3 bases, with 8 bases separating them. The CDR3 is made up of 12 amino acids. Per the germline V gene, CDR1 is MGHDK and CDR2 is SYGVNS. The CDR3 spells CASSRGSYEQYF. CDR3 in DNA: TGTGCCAGCAGTCGGGGTAGCTACGAGCAGTACTTC.

V and J are TRBV4-3 and TRBJ2-1; D is possibly TRBD2 (6 bases). CDR3 length: 14 residues. In germline, CDR1 is LGHNA, CDR2 YSLEER. V was shortened by 1 base and J by 6 bases, with 10 bases between the two germline ends. This CDR3 reads CASSQVTRGNEQFF. Written as DNA, the CDR3 is TGCGCCAGCAGCCAAGTGACTAGGGGCAATGAGCAGTTCTTC.

This rearrangement joins TRBV11-2 to TRBJ2-5, with D perhaps TRBD2 (5 bases). Trimming removed 4 bases at V and 4 bases at J, with 28 bases between. Germline CDR1 is SGHAT and CDR2 is FQNNGV. CDR3 length: 19 residues. CDR3 sequence reads: CASSSFRGGTRLARETQYF. CDR3 DNA: TGTGCCAGCAGCTCATTTCGTGGTGGTACTAGGTTGGCACGAGAGACCCAGTACTTC.

The V gene is TRBV7-8, the J gene TRBJ2-1; the match to TRBD2 covers 14 bases. Germline CDR1 is SGHVS and CDR2 is FQNEAQ. This CDR3 has 17 residues. J was trimmed by 5 bases and V by 5 bases; bases with no gene match: 8. CDR3 nucleotides: TGTGCCAGCAGCGGACAGCCGGGACTAGCGGGAGACAATGAGCAGTTCTTC. It encodes CASSGQPGLAGDNEQFF.

The rearrangement joins TRBV5-1 to TRBJ1-1; 7 bases fit TRBD1. This CDR3 is 15 amino acids long. In germline, CDR1 is SGHRS, CDR2 YFSETQ. V shed 4 bases, J shed 4 bases, and the junction held 10 bases outside the gene matches. The chain's CDR3 is CASSTQGDGSTEAFF. The CDR3 DNA sequence: TGCGCCAGCAGCACTCAGGGGGACGGGAGCACTGAAGCTTTCTTT.

The J gene is TRBJ1-5, the V gene TRBV30; TRBD1 is a possible D gene (5 bases). Germline values: CDR1 GTSNPN, CDR2 SVGIG (reference sequence). The CDR3 consists of 13 residues. Deletions cut 2 bases from V and 4 bases from J, with 9 bases between. The CDR3 DNA sequence: TGTGCCTGGAGTTGGCAGGGTAATCAGCCCCAGCATTTT. Protein: CAWSWQGNQPQHF.

As for this clone: The same CDR3 arises from other DNA sequences in this sample as well. The V gene is TRBV7-2, the J gene TRBJ1-2; 8 nucleotides agree with TRBD1. This CDR3 has 16 amino acids. The trim removed 9 bases at V and 8 bases at J, leaving 20 bases unmatched. In germline, CDR1 is SGHTA, CDR2 FQGNSA. The CDR3 nucleotides read TGTGCCAGTAGCCGAGGACAGGGTTATACCACTCGGGGCTACACCTTC. It yields the protein CASSRGQGYTTRGYTF. Filled out from reference TRBV7-2 and TRBJ1-2, the complete variable domain reads GAGVSQSPSNKVTEKGKDVELRCDPISGHTALYWYRQSLGQGLEFLIYFQGNSAPDKSGLPSDRFSAERTGGSVSTLTIQRTQQEDSAVYLCASSRGQGYTTRGYTFGSGTRLTVV.

The chain is built from TRBV7-9 and TRBJ1-5; TRBD1 is a possible D gene (5 bases). Germline V gene lookup returns CDR1 SEHNR and CDR2 FQNEAQ (reference sequence). The V end was cut by 3 bases, the J end by 0 bases, with 9 bases between. CDR3 size: 15 residues. The DNA for the CDR3 is TGTGCCAGCAGCTTTACGGGGGTTAGCAATCAGCCCCAGCATTTT. Its translation: CASSFTGVSNQPQHF.

V and J are TRBV5-5 and TRBJ2-7; the D gene is possibly TRBD1 (6 bases). The CDR3 contains 12 residues. Looked up from germline, CDR1 is SGHKS and CDR2 is YYEKEE (reference sequence). Trimming left V 3 bases short and J 6 bases short, with 10 bases between. CDR3 DNA: TGTGCCAGCAGCTCAGACAGGTGCGAGCAGTACTTC. Its translation is CASSSDRCEQYF.

Here the CDR3 reads CAWSPLAQSSYNEQFF. As DNA, the CDR3 is TGTGCCTGGAGCCCTCTAGCGCAAAGCTCCTACAATGAGCAGTTCTTC. V gene TRBV30 combines with J gene TRBJ2-1; TRBD2 is a possible D gene (6 bases). The CDR3 is made up of 16 amino acids. The V gene's germline CDR1 is GTSNPN and CDR2 SVGIG (reference sequence). Trimming took off 3 bases at V and 0 bases at J, with 15 bases between the two ends.

V is TRBV27 and J is TRBJ1-5; TRBD1 agrees at 9 bases. Germline V CDR1 and CDR2: MNHEY, SMNVEV (reference sequence). The ends lost 6 bases at V and 6 bases at J; junction bases unmatched: 3. This CDR3 spans 13 amino acids. CDR3 sequence: CASSRDRVQPQHF. CDR3 nucleotides: TGTGCCAGCAGCCGGGACAGGGTTCAGCCCCAGCATTTT.

The genes are TRBV18 and TRBJ2-3, with 7 bases aligning to TRBD2. The V segment lost 1 base and the J segment 3 bases; nucleotides outside the gene matches: 4. CDR1 is KGHSH and CDR2 is LQKENI in the germline V gene. The CDR3 is 15 residues long. DNA for the CDR3: TGTGCCAGCTCACCACGGGGGGGGATGACAGATACGCAGTATTTT. Translating it yields CASSPRGGMTDTQYF.

The chain couples TRBV4-1 to TRBJ2-5; maybe TRBD1 (5 bases). V lost 0 bases, J lost 9 bases, and 17 bases lay in between. This CDR3 region has 15 residues. Germline V gives CDR1 MGHRA, CDR2 YSYEKL. CDR3 nucleotide sequence: TGCGCCAGCAGCCAAGAAGCTGGGGCCCGGGCGGCCCAGTACTTC. Encoded protein: CASSQEAGARAAQYF.

This clone occurred once. The chain carries TRBV7-6 and TRBJ1-1; 7 nucleotides align to TRBD1. The CDR3 totals 12 residues. J gave up 8 bases and V 5 bases, and 5 bases lay outside the gene matches. The germline gives CDR1 SGHVS, CDR2 FNYEAQ. CDR3 protein: CASSEPGQEAFF. In DNA form, the CDR3 reads TGTGCCAGCAGCGAACCGGGACAGGAAGCTTTCTTT.

The chain has TRBV5-1 and TRBJ2-2; 8 bases fit TRBD1. The junction had 9 bases not matched to a gene; V was cut back by 2 bases and J by 6 bases. The CDR3 has 16 amino acids. CDR1 SGHRS and CDR2 YFSETQ come from the germline V gene. The CDR3 sequence: CASSFRDRPPSGELFF. As DNA, the CDR3 is TGCGCCAGCAGCTTCCGGGACAGGCCTCCCTCCGGGGAGCTGTTTTTT.

The genes are TRBV7-8 and TRBJ1-1; TRBD1 agrees at 8 bases. The CDR3 sequence is 15 residues long. V trimming: 4 bases; J trimming: 2 bases; junction bases outside the gene matches: 6. The V gene's germline CDR1 is SGHVS and CDR2 FQNEAQ. The CDR3 region is CASSSRTGKNTEAFF. The CDR3 DNA is TGTGCCAGCAGCTCCCGGACAGGGAAAAACACTGAAGCTTTCTTT.

This clone was counted a single time. A read error may produce the germline difference seen at one junction end. The rearrangement joins TRBV7-7 to TRBJ2-5; perhaps TRBD2 as D (6 bases). CDR1 and CDR2 (germline): SSHAT, FNYEAQ (reference sequence). This CDR3 contains 17 residues. The CDR3 loop reads CASSSVEGNFGLETQYF. The CDR3 DNA is TGTGCTAGCAGCTCCGTGGAGGGGAATTTTGGGTTGGAGACCCAGTACTTC.

This clone was detected only a few times. The chain links TRBV28 to TRBJ2-7; 10 positions agree with TRBD1. The junction had 8 bases not matched to a gene; V was cut back by 4 bases and J by 5 bases. The CDR3 has 15 residues. The V gene's germline CDR1 is MDHEN and CDR2 SYDVKM. In nucleotides, the CDR3 is TGTGCCAGCAGTTCCCTGACAGGGGGCGGGAACGAGCAGTACTTC. Encoded protein: CASSSLTGGGNEQYF.

The chain uses TRBV30 and TRBJ1-1; D may be TRBD1 (5 bases). Trimming stripped 8 bases from V and 3 bases from J, with 16 bases between. The germline CDR1 and CDR2 sequences are GTSNPN and SVGIG (reference sequence). The CDR3 runs to 13 residues. This CDR3 is CAGRGEGHTEAFF. The CDR3 nucleotides read TGTGCCGGACGGGGGGAGGGCCACACTGAAGCTTTCTTT.

The rearrangement uses TRBV5-1 and TRBJ1-6; D is ambiguous. The CDR3 contains 17 residues. The ends were cut back, 0 bases at V and 0 bases at J, with 10 bases in the middle. Germline V gene data show CDR1 as SGHRS and CDR2 as YFSETQ. The CDR3 coding sequence is TGCGCCAGCAGCTTGGGGGCGTTAAGCTCCTATAATTCACCCCTCCACTTT. Its translation: CASSLGALSSYNSPLHF. Combining the CDR3 with reference TRBV5-1 and TRBJ1-6 gives the whole variable domain KAGVTQTPRYLIKTRGQQVTLSCSPISGHRSVSWYQQTPGQGLQFLFEYFSETQRNKGNFPGRFSGRQFSNSRSEMNVSTLELGDSALYLCASSLGALSSYNSPLHFGNGTRLTVT.